This TCR beta chain originates from a study of STAT3 mutations in large granular lymphocyte leukemia (dated by TCRdb to about 2019). With regard to the full study: About half of the T-LGLL patients who underwent longitudinal sequencing carried canonical activating STAT3 mutations. For each patient, sequencing was performed at an average of around 4.2 time points, with a range of 2 to 8 samplings. Roughly 19 representative T-LGLL cases were selected from an initial cohort of 200 to 250 LGL patients for longitudinal TCRbeta and STAT3 sequencing. Over half of the T-LGLL patients were given one or more immunosuppressive therapy regimens, and roughly 40% of the treated patients had a hematologic response. To reconstruct clonal hierarchy and dynamics, serial deep sequencing of TCRbeta CDR3 and STAT3 was performed in patients with T-cell large granular lymphocyte leukemia. Two patients with natural killer LGL leukemia were also sequenced longitudinally as controls within the study.

On this clone: The antigen it recognizes is unknown. No quality values exist for individual bases; no much larger clone is one base distant.

Taken from cysteine to phenylalanine, the CDR3 has 14 residues. Only the CDR3 part of the read is kept: 42 bases, read in frame from the first base. For CDR1 and CDR2, the germline V gene lists SGHTA and FQGNSA. Trimming removed 4 bases from V and 5 bases from J; the gene matches leave 7 bases unexplained. General conclusions and limits of the study: In about 35% of the 18 patients, TCR clonotype switching occurred after therapy, and every newly emerging clone was STAT3 wild type. Because no samples were available when a clone first appeared, clonal expansion had to be inferred from samplings taken at other points. At least one immunodominant TCRbeta clonotype was present in every T-LGLL patient, and multiple immunodominant subclonotypes appeared in about half of the T-LGLL patients. Since codominant clonotypes persisted in some patients, a small but highly pathogenic clone may have gone undetected. In several patients, dominant TCR clone burden exceeded STAT3 mutant burden, suggesting STAT3 mutation arose secondarily within a pre-expanded clone. Linking therapy response to changes in TCR clonal burden was complicated by variable intervals between samplings and by differing treatment regimens.

The same DNA, extracted from blood mononuclear cells, served for both TCR sequencing and STAT3 sequencing. TCRbeta libraries were sequenced on an Illumina MiSeq, averaging roughly 41,000 productive templates per sample. TCRbeta CDR3 libraries were generated with the immunoSEQ assay using multiplex PCR amplification. In the paper's pipeline: Repertoire diversity was calculated as previously defined, and values close to 0 indicated extremely monoclonal samples. Imported from immuneACCESS, the table was reduced by TCRdb to in-frame sequences with V and J called. These copies leave out some clones; in studies compared against another copy, an unresolved V gene accounts for under half, and the cause of the remainder is not known. The V and J calls and the clone size are those of that table, but D and trimming were determined from the DNA. The sample table shows some 25,000 clones, and 94% are seen once. The ten largest clones capture about 6.8% of the sample.

The chain couples TRBV7-2 to TRBJ1-2; 7 junctional bases match TRBD1. This TCR was sampled from a man in his forties or fifties with T-cell large granular lymphocyte leukemia. Some clones in this sample may be carry-over from other donors' samples. The age is the age at diagnosis. The material sequenced was peripheral blood mononuclear cells. The bases read TGTGCCAGCAGCTCCCGGACAGGAGGATATGGCTACACCTTC. Translated, this is CASSSRTGGYGYTF.